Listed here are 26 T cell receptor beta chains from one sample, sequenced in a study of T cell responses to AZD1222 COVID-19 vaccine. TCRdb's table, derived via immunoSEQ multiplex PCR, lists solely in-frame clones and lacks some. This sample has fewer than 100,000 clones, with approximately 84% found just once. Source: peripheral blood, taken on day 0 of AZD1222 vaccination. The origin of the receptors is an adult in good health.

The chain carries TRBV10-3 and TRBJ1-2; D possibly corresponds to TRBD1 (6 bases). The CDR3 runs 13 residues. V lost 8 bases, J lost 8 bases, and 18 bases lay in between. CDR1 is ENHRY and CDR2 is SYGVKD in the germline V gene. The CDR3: CAIAGGALEGYTF. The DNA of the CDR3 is TGTGCCATCGCCGGGGGCGCCTTGGAAGGCTACACCTTC.

The CDR3 nucleotides are TGTGCCAGCAGCGGCGGGGAGGAGCCAAGGTACTTC. Its translation is CASSGGEEPRYF. The V call is TRBV9, the J call TRBJ2-7, with a possible D match to TRBD2 (6 bases). CDR1 is SGDLS and CDR2 is YYNGEE in the germline V gene. The CDR3 runs 12 residues. V gave up 3 bases and J gave up 12 bases, with 16 bases separating them.

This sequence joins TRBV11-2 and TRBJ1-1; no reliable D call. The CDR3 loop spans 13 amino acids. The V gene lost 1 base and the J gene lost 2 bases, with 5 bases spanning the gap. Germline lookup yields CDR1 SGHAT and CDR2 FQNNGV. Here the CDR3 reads CASSLGQNTEAFF. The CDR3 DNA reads TGTGCCAGCAGCTTAGGACAAAACACTGAAGCTTTCTTT.

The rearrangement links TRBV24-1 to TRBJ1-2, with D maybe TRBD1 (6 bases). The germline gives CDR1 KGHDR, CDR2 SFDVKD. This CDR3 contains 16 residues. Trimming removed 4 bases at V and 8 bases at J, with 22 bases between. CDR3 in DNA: TGTGCCACCAGTGACCATACCATTGGGGGGCCGGGGGGCTACACCTTC. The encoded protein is CATSDHTIGGPGGYTF.

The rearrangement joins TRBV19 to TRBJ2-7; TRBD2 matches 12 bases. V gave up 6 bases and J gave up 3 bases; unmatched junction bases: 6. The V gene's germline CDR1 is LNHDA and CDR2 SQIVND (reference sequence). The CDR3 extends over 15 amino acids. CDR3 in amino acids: CASSRGLAGDYEQYF. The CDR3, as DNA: TGTGCCAGTAGCAGGGGACTAGCGGGTGACTACGAGCAGTACTTC.

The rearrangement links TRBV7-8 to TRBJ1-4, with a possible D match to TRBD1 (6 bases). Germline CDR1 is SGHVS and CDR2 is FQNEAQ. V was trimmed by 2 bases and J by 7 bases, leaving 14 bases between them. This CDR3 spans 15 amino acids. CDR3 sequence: CASSLLGGSSEKLFF. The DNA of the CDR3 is TGTGCCAGCAGCTTACTCGGGGGCTCAAGTGAAAAACTGTTTTTT.

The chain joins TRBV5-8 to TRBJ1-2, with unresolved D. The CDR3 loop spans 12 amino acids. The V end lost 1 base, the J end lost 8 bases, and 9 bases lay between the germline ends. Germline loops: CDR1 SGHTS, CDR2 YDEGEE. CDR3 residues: CASSLIGNGYTF. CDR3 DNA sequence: TGTGCCAGCAGCTTGATAGGGAACGGCTACACCTTC.

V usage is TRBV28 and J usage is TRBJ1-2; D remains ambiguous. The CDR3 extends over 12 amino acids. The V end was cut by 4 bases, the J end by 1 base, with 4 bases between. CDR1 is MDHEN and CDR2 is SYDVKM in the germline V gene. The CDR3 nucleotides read TGTGCCAGCAGTTCTCATAACTATGGCTACACCTTC. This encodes CASSSHNYGYTF.

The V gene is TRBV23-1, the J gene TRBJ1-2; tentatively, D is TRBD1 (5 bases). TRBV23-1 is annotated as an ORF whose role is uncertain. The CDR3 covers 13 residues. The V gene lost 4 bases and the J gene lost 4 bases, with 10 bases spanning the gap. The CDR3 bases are TGCGCCAGCAGTCCCCGGGGGTTCTATGGCTACACCTTC. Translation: CASSPRGFYGYTF.

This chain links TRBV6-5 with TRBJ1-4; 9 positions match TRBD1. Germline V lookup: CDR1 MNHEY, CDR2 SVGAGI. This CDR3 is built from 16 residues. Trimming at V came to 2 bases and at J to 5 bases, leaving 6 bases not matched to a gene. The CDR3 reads CASSYTYRGQNEKLFF. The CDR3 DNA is TGTGCCAGCAGTTACACCTACAGGGGGCAAAATGAAAAACTGTTTTTT.

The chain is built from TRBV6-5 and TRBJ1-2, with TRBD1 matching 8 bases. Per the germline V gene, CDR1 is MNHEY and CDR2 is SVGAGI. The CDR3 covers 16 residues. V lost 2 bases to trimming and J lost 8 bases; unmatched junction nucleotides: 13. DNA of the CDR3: TGTGCCAGCAGTTACAGGTTAGGGGACAGGAGGACAGGCTACACCTTC. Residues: CASSYRLGDRRTGYTF.

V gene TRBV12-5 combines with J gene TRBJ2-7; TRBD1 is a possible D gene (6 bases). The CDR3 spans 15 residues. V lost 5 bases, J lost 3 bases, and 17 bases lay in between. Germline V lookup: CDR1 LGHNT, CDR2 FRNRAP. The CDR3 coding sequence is TGTGCTAGTGGTCTTACAGGGACACCGGTCTACGAGCAGTACTTC. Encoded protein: CASGLTGTPVYEQYF.

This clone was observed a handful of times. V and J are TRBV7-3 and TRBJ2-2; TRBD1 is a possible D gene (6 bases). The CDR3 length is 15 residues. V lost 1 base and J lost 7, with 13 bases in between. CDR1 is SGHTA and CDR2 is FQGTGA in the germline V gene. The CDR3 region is CASSLNREGIGELFF. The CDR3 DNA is TGTGCCAGCAGCTTAAACAGGGAAGGTATCGGGGAGCTGTTTTTT.

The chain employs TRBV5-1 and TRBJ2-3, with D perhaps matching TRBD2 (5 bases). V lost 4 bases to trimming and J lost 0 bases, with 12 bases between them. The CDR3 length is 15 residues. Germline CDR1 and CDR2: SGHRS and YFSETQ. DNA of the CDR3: TGCGCCAGCAGCCTACCGGGAACTAGCACAGATACGCAGTATTTT. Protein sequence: CASSLPGTSTDTQYF.

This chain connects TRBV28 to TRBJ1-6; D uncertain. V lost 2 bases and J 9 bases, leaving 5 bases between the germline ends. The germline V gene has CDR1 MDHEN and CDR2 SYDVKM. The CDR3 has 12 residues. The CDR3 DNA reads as TGTGCCAGCAGTTTAAATGCTTCACCCCTCCACTTT. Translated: CASSLNASPLHF.

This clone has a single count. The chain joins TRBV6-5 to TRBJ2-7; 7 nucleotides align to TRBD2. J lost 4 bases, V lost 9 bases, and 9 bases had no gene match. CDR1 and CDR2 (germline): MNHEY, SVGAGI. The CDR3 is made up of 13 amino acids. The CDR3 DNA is TGTGCCAGTTGTGTCGGGGGGAATTACGAGCAGTACTTC. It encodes CASCVGGNYEQYF.

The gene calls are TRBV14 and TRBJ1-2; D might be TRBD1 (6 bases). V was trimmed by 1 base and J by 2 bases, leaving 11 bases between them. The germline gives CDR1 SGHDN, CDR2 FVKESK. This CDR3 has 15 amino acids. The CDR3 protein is CASSQGPGANYGYTF. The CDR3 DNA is TGTGCCAGCAGCCAAGGGCCAGGGGCAAACTATGGCTACACCTTC.

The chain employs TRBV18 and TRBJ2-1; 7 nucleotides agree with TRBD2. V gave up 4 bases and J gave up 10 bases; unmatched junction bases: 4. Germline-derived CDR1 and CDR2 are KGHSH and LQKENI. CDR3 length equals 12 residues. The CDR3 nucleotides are TGTGCCAGCTCACTATCAGCGGGAGAGCAGTTCTTC. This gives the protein CASSLSAGEQFF.

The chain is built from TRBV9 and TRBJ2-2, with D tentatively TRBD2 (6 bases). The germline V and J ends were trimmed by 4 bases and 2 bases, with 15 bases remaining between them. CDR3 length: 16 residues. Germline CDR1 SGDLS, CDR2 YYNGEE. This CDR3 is CASSPPWGENTGELFF. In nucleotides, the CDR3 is TGTGCCAGCAGCCCCCCATGGGGGGAAAACACCGGGGAGCTGTTTTTT.

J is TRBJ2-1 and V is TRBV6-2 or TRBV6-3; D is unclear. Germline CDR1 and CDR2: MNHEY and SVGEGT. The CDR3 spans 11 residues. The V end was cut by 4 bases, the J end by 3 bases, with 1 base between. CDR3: CASSFYNEQFF. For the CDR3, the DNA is TGTGCCAGCAGTTTCTACAATGAGCAGTTCTTC.

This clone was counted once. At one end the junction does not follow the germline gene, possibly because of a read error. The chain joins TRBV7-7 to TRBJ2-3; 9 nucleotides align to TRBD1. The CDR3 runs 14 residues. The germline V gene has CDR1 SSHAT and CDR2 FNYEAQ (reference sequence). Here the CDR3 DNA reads TGTGCTAGCAGCCCTGGGACAGGGATCGATACGCAGTATTTT. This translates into CASSPGTGIDTQYF.

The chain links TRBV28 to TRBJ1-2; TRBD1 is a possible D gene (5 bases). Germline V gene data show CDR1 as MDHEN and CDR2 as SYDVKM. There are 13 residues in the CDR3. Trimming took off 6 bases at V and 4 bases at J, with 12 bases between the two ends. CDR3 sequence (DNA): TGTGCCAGCAGGGCCGGGACTGGCTATGGCTACACCTTC. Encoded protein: CASRAGTGYGYTF.

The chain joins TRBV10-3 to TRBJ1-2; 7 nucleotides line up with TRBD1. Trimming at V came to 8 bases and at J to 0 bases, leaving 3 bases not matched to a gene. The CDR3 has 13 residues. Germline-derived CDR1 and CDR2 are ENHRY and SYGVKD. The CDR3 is CAIGTAPNYGYTF. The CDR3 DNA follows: TGTGCCATCGGGACAGCGCCTAACTATGGCTACACCTTC.

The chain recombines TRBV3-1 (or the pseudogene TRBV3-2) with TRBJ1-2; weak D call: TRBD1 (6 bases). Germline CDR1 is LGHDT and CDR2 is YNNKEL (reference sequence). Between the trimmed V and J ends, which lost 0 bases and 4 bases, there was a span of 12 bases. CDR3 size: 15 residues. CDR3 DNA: TGTGCCAGCAGCCAAGATTTCGGGGGCTTCTATGGCTACACCTTC. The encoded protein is CASSQDFGGFYGYTF.

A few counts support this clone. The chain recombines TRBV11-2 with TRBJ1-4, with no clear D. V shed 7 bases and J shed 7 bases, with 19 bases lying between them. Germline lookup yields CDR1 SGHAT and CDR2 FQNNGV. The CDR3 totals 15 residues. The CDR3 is CASTILSGWSEKLFF. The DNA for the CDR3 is TGTGCCAGCACCATTCTTTCGGGTTGGAGTGAAAAACTGTTTTTT.

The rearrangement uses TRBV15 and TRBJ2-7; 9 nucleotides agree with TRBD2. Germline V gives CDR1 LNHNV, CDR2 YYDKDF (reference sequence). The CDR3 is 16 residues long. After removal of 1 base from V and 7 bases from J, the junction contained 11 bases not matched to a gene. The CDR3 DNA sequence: TGTGCCACCAGCAGAGCAGGGCCTAGCGGGGTTCGAGAGCAGTACTTC. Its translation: CATSRAGPSGVREQYF.